At least ten counts were recorded for the clone carrying this TCR beta chain. Its antigen is not identified. This entry belongs to a study of T cells in Graves' hyperthyroidism and ophthalmopathy. Germline CDR1 reads SGHAT; CDR2 reads FQNNGV. The CDR3 covers 14 residues. V was trimmed by 6 bases and J by 5 bases, leaving 14 bases between them. Findings and caveats of the study: Patients with ophthalmopathy were separated from those with stable hyperthyroidism by a 13 V-J model.

RNA transcripts were the template for amplifying TCR beta CDR3 regions. A set of HTBI primers served as the primers for a first-round RT-PCR of the TCR CDR3. TCRdb re-called the multiplex PCR reads through MiXCR, storing one row per CDR3 protein. The data contain about 620,000 distinct CDR3 sequences, under 20% of them seen just once; the ten biggest clones take up 3.8%. The source of this sequence is a woman aged 25 to 39 with Graves' hyperthyroidism. Source material: blood. J is TRBJ2-1 and V is TRBV11-2; D perhaps matches TRBD2 (5 bases). CDR3 DNA sequence: TGTGCCAGCAGGTACCCTCCCGGGGACAATGAGCAGTTCTTC. This encodes CASRYPPGDNEQFF.